This T cell receptor beta chain appears in the sequencing data of a study of cytomegalovirus exposure and HLA in healthy donors. Overall study: Inside one of the first data releases sat 80 million to 95 million unique TCRs taken from HLA-typed donors.

On this clone: The antigen is unknown.

Findings of the study overall: Beyond CMV serostatus, there was no information to go on about immune exposure.

CDR1 and CDR2 from the germline V gene are GTSNPN and SVGIG (reference sequence). This CDR3 comprises 14 residues. V shed 3 bases, J shed 10 bases, and the junction held 8 bases outside the gene matches. With 60 Vbeta and 13 Jbeta primers, the PCR was carried out. TCRdb's copy holds only in-frame clones and misses some; the assay was immunoSEQ multiplex PCR. The sample includes 150,000 to 200,000 clones, 70% to 90% of them seen just once. V and J are TRBV30 and TRBJ1-6; 8 bases agree with TRBD1. This receptor was obtained from a woman under 30 in good health and CMV-seropositive. Sequenced material: PBMCs. The CDR3 bases are TGTGCCTGGAGAGCGGACAGGGACGGATCACCCCTCCACTTT. It specifies CAWRADRDGSPLHF.